This TCR beta chain stems from a study of shared clonotypes between healthy human individuals. Overall study context: The study used three CD4 naive, three CD4 memory, two CD8 naive and one CD8 memory plate per donor.

Study observations and caveats: Naive subsets tended to show greater estimated richness than memory subsets. The study drew on few donors, limiting represented genetic and exposure-history diversity.

With regard to this clone: Its antigen is still unknown.

The table came from immunoSEQ multiplex PCR; TCRdb's copy has only in-frame clones and leaves some out. The table lists 300,000 to 350,000 clones, around 70% of them singletons. Caucasian adults residing in Nashville, Tennessee made up all the donors. The CDR3 runs 14 residues. Germline CDR1 and CDR2: MNHNY and SVGAGI (reference sequence). This rearrangement joins TRBV6-6 to TRBJ2-5; 8 bases are a match to TRBD2. The end of the DNA fits TRBJ2-7 better, so the J call may be wrong. The TCR comes from a man aged 30-40 years in good health. The source material was memory CD4+ T cells sorted from blood. The subset denotes: CD45RA-negative fraction. DNA for the CDR3: TGTGCCAGCAGTTACTCTCGGGGGGGCTACGAGCAGTACTTC. Amino acid sequence: CASSYSRGGYEQYF.